This TCR beta chain was retrieved from a study of regulatory T cells in long-lasting Graves disease. Study-level results: There was favoring of TRBV28, TRBJ1-2 and TRBJ2-5 in persistent disease.

Time point meaning: newly diagnosed GD, antithyroid drugs for less than 3 months. With RNA extracted from PBMCs as input, the TCR library was made. Enrollment of patients was through an endocrinology department in Xi'an, China. This clonotype was counted ten times or more. As yet, its antigen is unknown. Germline V lookup: CDR1 MDHEN, CDR2 SYDVKM. V lost 7 bases and J lost 5; bases outside the gene matches: 5. The CDR3 runs 14 residues. The TCR beta library used iRepertoire HTBI primers with Arm-PCR amplification of CDR3. From the multiplex PCR reads, TCRdb called clonotypes with MiXCR, one entry per CDR3 protein. The data contain roughly 360,000 distinct CDR3 sequences, about 11% of them singletons. The sample was also linked to a second study, of T cells in Graves' hyperthyroidism and ophthalmopathy. From that study: When the TCR CDR3 underwent first-round RT-PCR, the HTBI primer set was used.

The sample consisted of peripheral blood mononuclear cells (PBMCs), taken at new diagnosis, from a patient treated with antithyroid drugs. This clonotype originated in a woman aged 18-30 years with Graves disease. The gene calls are TRBV28 and TRBJ2-5; 12 nucleotides line up with TRBD2. The CDR3 DNA is TGTGCCAGCAACCCTAGCGGGGGGGCTGAGACCCAGTACTTC. Protein product: CASNPSGGAETQYF.